This entry concerns a single TCR beta chain. The source of the sample is a study of T-cell reconstitution after alpha-beta-depleted transplantation in children. Germline CDR1 and CDR2: SQVTM and ANQGSEA. V was cut by 4 bases and J by 3 bases, with 7 bases left in between. CDR3 length equals 11 residues. As it was prepared, the TCRbeta library received unique molecular identifiers. Via MiXCR, TCRdb re-called the PCR reads, giving one row per CDR3 protein. The sample contains about 610,000 distinct CDR3 sequences, roughly 30% of which appear only once. The TCR sequence derives from a boy in the first two years of life with Wiskott-Aldrich syndrome, due to receive a stem cell transplant. The genes are TRBV29-1 and TRBJ2-7, with unresolved D. The material sequenced was PBMCs, taken before TCRalphabeta/CD19-depleted stem cell transplant. CDR3 nucleotide sequence: TGCAGCGTTGGTCTGGGCTACGAGCAGTACTTC. Amino acid sequence: CSVGLGYEQYF.